This T cell receptor beta chain was captured in a study of blood T cells in healthy people across ages. Study findings and constraints: Naive CD4+ cells and diversity were both higher in long-lived donors than in aged donors.

The V gene's germline CDR1 is DFQATT and CDR2 SNEGSKA (reference sequence). The CDR3 sequence is 15 residues long. As concerns this clonotype: Antigen specificity is unknown. One junction end does not reproduce the germline sequence, and a read error may be involved.

Then a second PCR, running roughly 7 to 11 cycles, was carried out with a sample-barcoded 5' primer and a J-beta primer mix. Using its own MiXCR run on the 5' RACE reads, TCRdb lists one record per CDR3 protein. The sample gives roughly 720,000 distinct CDR3 sequences, 53% of which show up once; approximately 40% is in the top ten. Roughly 10 milliliters of peripheral blood were drawn from each donor. The chain joins TRBV20-1 to TRBJ2-1, with TRBD2 identical over 11 bases. The sample taken for sequencing was blood. The TCR was taken from a man aged 80 or over in good health. The CDR3 sequence is CSARNSGRAVNERFF. The CDR3 region has the DNA TGCAGTGCTAGGAATAGCGGGAGGGCCGTCAATGAGCGGTTCTTC.